This T cell receptor (beta chain) was recovered during a study of blood T cell repertoires in COVID-19. Study background: Collection of acute and convalescent COVID-19 samples took place in the United States, Italy and Spain. In each case, the material was cDNA or gDNA derived from T cells, B-cell-depleted T cells, or PBMCs.

In the original workflow: Estimates of nucleated cell counts were drawn from the amplification of reference gene primers. Clones were read by immunoSEQ multiplex PCR, and TCRdb kept only the in-frame ones, dropping some. That table furnishes V, J and clone size, whereas the DNA furnished D and trimming. The sample includes a few hundred thousand clones, 70% to 85% of them seen just once. V dropped 4 bases and J dropped 12; count of bases not matched to a gene: 7. This CDR3 comprises 13 residues. Sequencing was performed on peripheral blood. The chain has TRBV12-3 or TRBV12-4 and TRBJ2-1, with 9 bases aligning to TRBD1. The sequence derives from a man in his forties or fifties with active or convalescent COVID-19. CDR3 coding DNA: TGTGCCAGCAGTTCGGACAGGGGCATAGGGCAGTTCTTC. Residues: CASSSDRGIGQFF.